Listed here are 6 T cell receptor beta chains from one sample, sequenced in a study of blood T cell repertoires in COVID-19. Some clones are missing from TCRdb's copy, which holds only in-frame ones; the method was immunoSEQ multiplex PCR. The sample has about 95,000 clones; about 90% are singletons. The sample consisted of peripheral blood. The receptors derive from a human donor in a cohort sampled during active COVID-19.

This chain joins TRBV7-3 and TRBJ1-1; 7 positions match TRBD1. The CDR3 length is 14 residues. Per germline, CDR1 SGHTA and CDR2 FQGTGA. V gave up 5 bases and J gave up 1 base; unmatched junction bases: 4. CDR3 coding DNA: TGTGCCAGCAGCGCTAACAGGGGGAACACTGAAGCTTTCTTT. Translated: CASSANRGNTEAFF.

This chain joins TRBV15 and TRBJ1-3; TRBD1 agrees at 7 bases. The V gene's germline CDR1 is LNHNV and CDR2 YYDKDF (reference sequence). Trimming took 3 bases from V and 0 from J; bases not matched to a gene: 8. The CDR3 is made up of 17 amino acids. The CDR3 here is CATSRRMTGYSGNTIYF. The CDR3 region has the DNA TGTGCCACCAGCAGGAGAATGACAGGGTACTCTGGAAACACCATATATTTT.

The genes are TRBV27 and TRBJ1-1, with D possibly TRBD1 on 5 matching bases. The length of the CDR3 is 15 residues. The V gene's germline CDR1 is MNHEY and CDR2 SMNVEV (reference sequence). Trimming pared 3 bases from V and 1 base from J, leaving 12 bases between. CDR3 sequence reads: CASSFRGGGNTEAFF. CDR3 nucleotides: TGTGCCAGCAGTTTCCGCGGGGGGGGGAACACTGAAGCTTTCTTT.

In DNA form, the CDR3 reads TGTGCCAGCAGCTTGGGTAGCGGGGAGTCCTACAATGAGCAGTTCTTC. Amino acids: CASSLGSGESYNEQFF. The V call is TRBV5-4, the J call TRBJ2-1; 8 nucleotides align to TRBD2. The junction had 3 bases not matched to a gene; V was cut back by 0 bases and J by 1 base. The CDR3 loop spans 16 amino acids. Germline CDR1 is SGHNT and CDR2 is YYREEE (reference sequence).

The chain recombines TRBV7-2 with TRBJ1-4; D unclear. Trimming cost V 5 bases and J 5 bases, with 15 bases left between them. There are 15 residues in the CDR3. Germline V gene lookup returns CDR1 SGHTA and CDR2 FQGNSA. This chain's CDR3 is CASSPRVGENEKLFF. CDR3 nucleotide sequence: TGTGCCAGCAGCCCGAGGGTTGGTGAGAATGAAAAACTGTTTTTT.

The sample holds one count of this clone. This rearrangement joins TRBV7-8 to TRBJ1-5, with a possible D match to TRBD1 (5 bases). CDR1 SGHVS and CDR2 FQNEAQ come from the germline V gene. The CDR3 is made up of 16 amino acids. V lost 5 bases, J lost 3 bases, and 17 bases lay in between. The CDR3 DNA is TGTGCCAGCAGCAGACACAGCCAGGGAAACAATCAGCCCCAGCATTTT. Its protein product is CASSRHSQGNNQPQHF.